These 29 T cell receptor beta chains share one sample of origin, sequenced in a study of early T cells in non-severe SARS-CoV-2 infection. TCRdb reprocessed the 5' RACE reads with MiXCR, giving one entry per CDR3 protein. The sample has approximately 65,000 distinct CDR3 sequences, under 13% seen once; the top ten hold 6.4%. Source material: whole blood. The receptor source for this set is an adult who was a healthcare worker with PCR-confirmed SARS-CoV-2 infection or an uninfected control (not recorded which).

This clonotype was observed many times. The chain uses TRBV28 and TRBJ2-6; tentative D call: TRBD2 (5 bases). Trimming took off 3 bases at V and 0 bases at J, with 6 bases between the two ends. The CDR3 sequence is 15 residues long. The germline V gene has CDR1 MDHEN and CDR2 SYDVKM. CDR3: CASSFAGSGANVLTF. The CDR3 coding sequence is TGTGCCAGCAGTTTTGCGGGCTCTGGGGCCAACGTCCTGACTTTC.

This sequence joins TRBV7-8 and TRBJ2-7; 13 nucleotides agree with TRBD2. J was trimmed by 3 bases and V by 5 bases; bases with no gene match: 7. The CDR3 extends over 16 amino acids. The germline V gene has CDR1 SGHVS and CDR2 FQNEAQ. The CDR3 bases are TGTGCCAGCAGCCAAGGGGGACTAGCGGGAAGCTACGAGCAGTACTTC. Protein: CASSQGGLAGSYEQYF.

This clonotype has ten or more counts. The chain recombines TRBV18 with TRBJ1-4; the D is unclear. Germline values: CDR1 KGHSH, CDR2 LQKENI. The CDR3 is made up of 13 amino acids. Trimming removed 6 bases at V and 6 bases at J, with 11 bases between. CDR3 region: CASSEVRDEKLFF. CDR3 DNA sequence: TGTGCCAGCTCGGAGGTCCGGGATGAAAAACTGTTTTTT.

This clonotype was observed many times. This chain connects TRBV7-2 to TRBJ2-3; tentatively, D is TRBD2 (5 bases). V lost 3 bases and J 7 bases, leaving 8 bases between the germline ends. The CDR3 totals 12 residues. Germline V gene lookup returns CDR1 SGHTA and CDR2 FQGNSA. In DNA, the CDR3 is TGTGCCAGCAGCTTGGACTTCAATACGCAGTATTTT. It is translated as CASSLDFNTQYF.

This clonotype was observed once. A much larger clone sits a single nucleotide away, making a read error possible. The chain uses TRBV7-8 and TRBJ1-1; possibly TRBD1 for D (5 bases). This CDR3 is built from 13 residues. The V gene's germline CDR1 is SGHVS and CDR2 FQNEAQ. In nucleotides, the CDR3 is TGTGCCAGCAGCTTAGGGGACGGACAAGGAGCTATCTTT. Protein sequence: CASSLGDGQGAIF. The complete variable domain, with remaining parts taken from reference TRBV7-8 and TRBJ1-1, reads GAGVSQSPRYKVAKRGQDVALRCDPISGHVSLFWYQQALGQGPEFLTYFQNEAQLDKSGLPSDRFFAERPEGSVSTLKIQRTQQEDSAVYLCASSLGDGQGAIFGQGTRLTVV.

The J gene is TRBJ1-1, the V gene TRBV29-1; the D gene is possibly TRBD1 (6 bases). Trimming shortened V by 4 bases and J by 0 bases, and 12 bases separated the two germline ends. Germline values: CDR1 SQVTM, CDR2 ANQGSEA. This CDR3 has 14 amino acids. The CDR3 nucleotides read TGCAGCGTTGTTAGGACAGACTTGAACACTGAAGCTTTCTTT. Protein: CSVVRTDLNTEAFF.

The sample holds a few counts of this clonotype. The V gene is TRBV20-1, the J gene TRBJ2-1; D remains ambiguous. Germline CDR1 DFQATT, CDR2 SNEGSKA (reference sequence). V dropped 3 bases and J dropped 0 bases, with 12 bases sitting between them. This CDR3 has 15 amino acids. The CDR3 loop is CSASHSEYSYNEQFF. As DNA, the CDR3 is TGCAGTGCTAGCCACAGCGAGTACTCCTACAATGAGCAGTTCTTC.

Ten or more counts support this clonotype. The genes are TRBV28 and TRBJ2-1; 9 bases line up with TRBD2. CDR1 and CDR2 (germline): MDHEN, SYDVKM. With 8 bases clipped from V and 4 bases from J, the junction kept 6 bases outside the gene matches. The CDR3 is 14 amino acids. The CDR3 region has the DNA TGTGCCAGCGGATCGGCGGGAGGGTACAATGAGCAGTTCTTC. Protein product: CASGSAGGYNEQFF.

This chain links TRBV7-2 with TRBJ2-1, with D perhaps given as TRBD1 or TRBD2 (6 bases each). CDR1 is SGHTA, CDR2 FQGNSA, per germline. V dropped 6 bases and J dropped 8 bases, with 20 bases sitting between them. CDR3 size: 15 residues. CDR3 DNA: TGTGCCAGCAGGAAAATAGGGGGGAAGCTGGATGAGCAGTTCTTC. Amino acids: CASRKIGGKLDEQFF.

V and J are TRBV5-4 and TRBJ2-7, with 8 bases identical to TRBD1. V shed 4 bases, J shed 5 bases, and the junction held 8 bases outside the gene matches. The CDR3 is 14 residues long. CDR1 and CDR2 from the germline V gene are SGHNT and YYREEE (reference sequence). This chain's CDR3 is CASSQGQVDDEQYF. CDR3 nucleotide sequence: TGTGCCAGCAGCCAGGGACAGGTCGATGACGAGCAGTACTTC.

The rearrangement links TRBV7-3 to TRBJ2-3; D remains ambiguous. Trimming removed 2 bases at V and 4 bases at J, with 10 bases between. From germline, CDR1 is SGHTA and CDR2 FQGTGA. This CDR3 has 14 amino acids. CDR3 bases: TGTGCCAGCAGCTTAGCCCCCCCCCCAGATACGCAGTATTTT. This encodes CASSLAPPPDTQYF.

This clonotype has only a few counts. The genes are TRBV19 and TRBJ2-1, with TRBD2 matching 13 bases. With 6 bases clipped from V and 8 bases from J, the junction kept 4 bases outside the gene matches. Germline lookup yields CDR1 LNHDA and CDR2 SQIVND (reference sequence). This CDR3 has 14 amino acids. CDR3 region: CASRWTSGSDEQFF. The CDR3 DNA reads as TGTGCCAGTAGGTGGACTAGCGGGAGCGATGAGCAGTTCTTC.

This clonotype was recorded at least ten times. The rearrangement links TRBV27 to TRBJ1-1; D unresolved. V was trimmed by 6 bases and J by 10 bases, leaving 24 bases between them. Germline-derived CDR1 and CDR2 are MNHEY and SMNVEV (reference sequence). The CDR3 has 15 amino acids. CDR3 nucleotides: TGTGCCAGCAGGGGGTTTTACAGCGATTACGTGGGAGCTTTCTTT. It yields the protein CASRGFYSDYVGAFF.

CDR3 region: CASSYEGGETQYF. The CDR3 bases are TGTGCCAGCAGCTACGAGGGAGGAGAGACCCAGTACTTC. The chain is built from TRBV28 and TRBJ2-5; D might be TRBD2 (6 bases). V gave up 6 bases and J gave up 4 bases, with 12 bases separating them. The CDR3 sequence is 13 residues long. Germline values: CDR1 MDHEN, CDR2 SYDVKM.

In its sample, this clonotype was seen once. V usage is TRBV4-1 and J usage is TRBJ2-1; D may be TRBD2 (6 bases). The CDR3 sequence is 15 residues long. Germline values: CDR1 MGHRA, CDR2 YSYEKL. Trimming left V 8 bases short and J 1 base short, with 15 bases between. The CDR3 is CASRAGSASYNEQFF. CDR3 sequence (DNA): TGCGCCAGCCGAGCGGGCTCGGCGTCCTACAATGAGCAGTTCTTC.

This clonotype has a handful of counts. This chain links TRBV7-8 with TRBJ1-4, with no clear D. This CDR3 contains 14 residues. The germline V and J ends were trimmed by 4 bases and 5 bases, with 11 bases remaining between them. Per germline, CDR1 SGHVS and CDR2 FQNEAQ. The CDR3 loop reads CASSSTEENEKLFF. The CDR3 region has the DNA TGTGCCAGCAGCTCCACCGAAGAAAATGAAAAACTGTTTTTT.

This clonotype came up a few times. The chain is built from TRBV5-1 and TRBJ1-5; a weak D match, TRBD1 (6 bases). Germline V CDR1 and CDR2: SGHRS, YFSETQ. The CDR3 totals 15 residues. V was shortened by 4 bases and J by 1 base, with 12 bases between the two germline ends. In DNA form, the CDR3 reads TGCGCCAGCAGCCCCGGGACACTAAGCAATCAGCCCCAGCATTTT. Translated, it gives CASSPGTLSNQPQHF.

This clonotype showed up many times. V is TRBV14 and J is TRBJ2-7; the D is unclear. The germline gives CDR1 SGHDN, CDR2 FVKESK. This CDR3 spans 13 amino acids. Trimming took off 3 bases at V and 6 bases at J, with 12 bases between the two ends. The CDR3 DNA sequence: TGTGCCAGCAGCCAGGCCCTGTTGGGCGAGCAGTACTTC. Protein product: CASSQALLGEQYF. The full variable domain, with the rest looked up from reference TRBV14 and TRBJ2-7, is EAGVTQFPSHSVIEKGQTVTLRCDPISGHDNLYWYRRVMGKEIKFLLHFVKESKQDESGMPNNRFLAERTGGTYSTLKVQPAELEDSGVYFCASSQALLGEQYFGPGTRLTVT.

At least ten counts were recorded for this clonotype. The chain carries TRBV12-5 and TRBJ2-1; D remains ambiguous. Between the trimmed V and J ends, which lost 6 bases and 9 bases, there was a span of 15 bases. This CDR3 comprises 13 residues. Germline V lookup: CDR1 LGHNT, CDR2 FRNRAP. The CDR3 DNA sequence: TGTGCTAGTGGCCCCCCCGGAGAGTTTGAGCAGTTCTTC. This sequence encodes CASGPPGEFEQFF.

This clonotype was picked up a small number of times. This chain joins TRBV28 and TRBJ1-1, with D perhaps matching TRBD1 (5 bases). V was pared by 3 bases and J by 5 bases, with 10 bases between. Germline CDR1 MDHEN, CDR2 SYDVKM. The CDR3 has 13 amino acids. CDR3 coding DNA: TGTGCCAGCAGTTTGGGGGTGTTAACTGAAGCTTTCTTT. This codes for CASSLGVLTEAFF.

This clonotype was counted only a few times. The V and J genes are TRBV3-1 and TRBJ2-7, with TRBD2 matching 12 bases. This CDR3 region has 16 residues. V lost 5 bases to trimming and J lost 2 bases; unmatched junction nucleotides: 7. CDR1 and CDR2 from the germline V gene are LGHDT and YNNKEL (reference sequence). CDR3 residues: CASSGRTSGTTYEQYF. The CDR3, as DNA: TGTGCCAGCAGCGGCCGGACTAGCGGGACCACCTACGAGCAGTACTTC.

In this sample, this clonotype turned up a few times. The chain couples TRBV20-1 to TRBJ2-3; D may be TRBD2 (6 bases). The CDR3 has 15 residues. The ends were cut back, 1 base at V and 1 base at J, with 12 bases in the middle. Germline CDR1 reads DFQATT; CDR2 reads SNEGSKA (reference sequence). The CDR3 coding sequence is TGCAGTGCTAGAGCCCCGACGGGAGGCACAGATACGCAGTATTTT. This translates into CSARAPTGGTDTQYF.

This clonotype occurred many times. The chain combines TRBV20-1 with TRBJ2-7; the D gene is possibly TRBD1 (6 bases). CDR1 is DFQATT and CDR2 is SNEGSKA in the germline V gene (reference sequence). There are 14 residues in the CDR3. Between the trimmed V and J ends, which lost 0 bases and 3 bases, there was a span of 12 bases. The CDR3 region has the DNA TGCAGTGCTAGAGAACCGGGACAAAACTACGAGCAGTACTTC. It is translated as CSAREPGQNYEQYF.

This clonotype was detected a few times. V and J are TRBV5-1 and TRBJ1-1; unclear D gene. CDR1 and CDR2 from the germline V gene are SGHRS and YFSETQ. Trimming cost V 5 bases and J 1 base, with 12 bases left between them. The CDR3 runs 14 residues. The CDR3 here is CASRLGRTNTEAFF. The DNA for the CDR3 is TGCGCCAGCAGGCTAGGACGGACGAACACTGAAGCTTTCTTT.

This clonotype turned up a few times. The CDR3 region has the DNA TGTGCCACCCGAGGCTGGTTCTTC. Its translation is CATRGWFF. V gene TRBV2 combines with J gene TRBJ2-1; D remains ambiguous. The CDR3 consists of 8 residues. CDR1 SNHLY and CDR2 FYNNEI come from the germline V gene. The V end lost 10 bases, the J end lost 15 bases, and 10 bases lay between the germline ends.

The DNA for the CDR3 is TGTGCCAGTAGTAGACAGAGCAATCAGCCCCAGCATTTT. Protein sequence: CASSRQSNQPQHF. This chain links TRBV19 with TRBJ1-5, with D possibly TRBD1 on 5 matching bases. The V gene lost 4 bases and the J gene lost 1 base, with 5 bases spanning the gap. Germline loops: CDR1 LNHDA, CDR2 SQIVND (reference sequence). The CDR3 runs to 13 residues.

J is TRBJ2-1 and V is TRBV6-2 or TRBV6-3, with 8 bases fitting TRBD1. V lost 4 bases, J lost 3 bases, and 11 bases stayed unmatched. The germline gives CDR1 MNHEY, CDR2 SVGEGT. The CDR3 spans 17 residues. CDR3 sequence reads: CASSFTPQGVHYNEQFF. In DNA, the CDR3 is TGTGCCAGCAGTTTCACCCCACAGGGGGTTCACTACAATGAGCAGTTCTTC.

The chain carries TRBV12-3 or TRBV12-4 and TRBJ2-1, with 11 bases aligning to TRBD2. CDR3 length equals 14 residues. The junction had 8 bases not matched to a gene; V was cut back by 7 bases and J by 9 bases. The DNA of the CDR3 is TGTGCCAGCAAGCAACTAGCGGGAGCGGGTGAGCAGTTCTTC. This sequence encodes CASKQLAGAGEQFF.

This chain joins TRBV6-5 and TRBJ1-5, with D unclear. The CDR3 runs 13 residues. The germline CDR1 and CDR2 sequences are MNHEY and SVGAGI. V gave up 6 bases and J gave up 2 bases, with 8 bases separating them. The CDR3 sequence is CASSSNGNQPQHF. Written as DNA, the CDR3 is TGTGCCAGCAGCTCCAATGGCAATCAGCCCCAGCATTTT.